This TCR beta chain derives from a study of cytomegalovirus exposure and HLA in healthy donors. The wider study: The roughly 130 validation repertoires used the same platform as the approximately 670 first-cohort repertoires (as reported by a later analysis).

Assay: immunoSEQ multiplex PCR; the TCRdb copy retains only in-frame clones and omits some. Of over 85,000 clones listed, roughly 84% are singletons. Germline assignment: CDR1 SGHTA and CDR2 FQGNSA. The CDR3 totals 16 residues. V was clipped by 2 bases and J by 5 bases; unmatched bases: 7. The rearrangement links TRBV7-2 to TRBJ2-3, with 10 bases identical to TRBD2. The specimen sequenced was PBMCs. This TCR came from a woman younger than 30 in good health and CMV-seropositive. The CDR3: CASSLTAGGPGDTQYF. As DNA, the CDR3 is TGTGCCAGCAGCTTAACAGCGGGGGGGCCTGGAGATACGCAGTATTTT. The full variable domain, in which reference TRBV7-2 and TRBJ2-3 provide the parts outside the CDR3, is GAGVSQSPSNKVTEKGKDVELRCDPISGHTALYWYRQSLGQGLEFLIYFQGNSAPDKSGLPSDRFSAERTGGSVSTLTIQRTQQEDSAVYLCASSLTAGGPGDTQYFGPGTRLTVL.